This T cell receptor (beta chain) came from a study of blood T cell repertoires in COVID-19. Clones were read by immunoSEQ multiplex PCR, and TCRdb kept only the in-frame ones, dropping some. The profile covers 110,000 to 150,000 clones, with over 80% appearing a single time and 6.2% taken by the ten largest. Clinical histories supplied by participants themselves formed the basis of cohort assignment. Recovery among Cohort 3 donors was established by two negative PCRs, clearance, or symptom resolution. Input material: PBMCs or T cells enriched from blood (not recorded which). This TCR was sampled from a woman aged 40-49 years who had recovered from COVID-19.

CDR3 in amino acids: CASSTPGTFYNEQFF. CDR3 DNA sequence: TGTGCCAGTAGTACGCCAGGGACATTTTACAATGAGCAGTTCTTC. This chain joins TRBV19 and TRBJ2-1, with D possibly being TRBD1 (6 bases). The CDR3 is 15 amino acids. V was trimmed by 4 bases and J by 4 bases, leaving 14 bases between them. Germline values: CDR1 LNHDA, CDR2 SQIVND (reference sequence). The full variable domain, with the rest looked up from reference TRBV19 and TRBJ2-1, is DGGITQSPKYLFRKEGQNVTLSCEQNLNHDAMYWYRQDPGQGLRLIYYSQIVNDFQKGDIAEGYSVSREKKESFPLTVTSAQKNPTAFYLCASSTPGTFYNEQFFGPGTRLTVL.